This T cell receptor (beta chain) was sequenced for a study of cytomegalovirus exposure and HLA in healthy donors (TCRdb year 2017). About the study as a whole: According to an earlier analysis of a few hundred of the donors, 150 million to 200 million T cells yielded 117 million unique TCR beta sequences and around 300 Gb of sequence data. Approximately 300 gigabases of sequencing data and around 80 million unique TCR sequences made up an early release that covered approximately 650 HLA-typed donors. Of the roughly 390 genotyped donors, around 81% fell in the genetic ancestry cluster associated with self-reported Caucasian donors. The study was designed to test whether signatures of past pathogen exposure could be identified by cataloging public T cell receptors. The study used immunosequencing to profile the T cell repertoires of approximately 650 subjects and linked those repertoires to cytomegalovirus serostatus. Along with the approximately 620-subject first cohort, a separate validation cohort of approximately 110 different subjects was used. The study combined high-throughput TCR immunosequencing, statistical association of individual TCRs with disease status, and machine learning to predict cytomegalovirus infection status. To study patterns of TCR occurrence, a later analysis re-analyzed previously published TCR beta repertoires from several hundred donors and added high-resolution HLA genotyping. In the later analysis, no new phenotypic data were used to find candidate immune exposures; instead, reliance was placed on TCR beta sequences and their occurrence across donors. An earlier analysis of nearly 600 of the donors applied high-throughput TCR beta sequencing to assess whether each TCR beta V gene segment acted as functional or pseudogenic. Donor age, sex, ethnicity and CMV serostatus were collected together with the repertoire data. A later genetic analysis took genome-wide SNP genotypes for 398 of the 666 donors and used that subset as a discovery cohort. Every repertoire in the discovery cohort had been generated on one and the same sequencing platform. Both class I and class II loci were covered by HLA typing, at four-digit resolution. Typing coverage varied by locus: roughly 629-640 donors for A, B, C, DRB1 and DQB1; roughly 560 for DQA1; 606 for DPA1; 400 to 480 for DPB1. Several DR-DQ haplotypes were handled as single units for association and clustering because linkage in the cohort was strong. Across 398 genotyped donors of the cohort, an average of about 240,000 unique TCR beta nucleotide sequences per donor were sequenced, and approximately 17% of those sequences were non-productive. What the authors observed across the whole study: The authors suggested that the approach could potentially be generalized to other disease states and immunological phenotypes. Several of the top co-occurrence clusters appeared to be linked to parvovirus B19, influenza, CMV and Epstein-Barr virus, according to a later analysis. A later analysis found that TCR association rates varied across HLA loci, with DRB1 alleles showing the most associated TCRs and HLA-C alleles the fewest. The study gave a list of some 150 TCR beta chains associated with cytomegalovirus. Most TCR sequences were seen in very few donors, while some public TCRs were found in many individuals. A few of the identified cytomegalovirus-associated TCR beta chains were confirmed in vitro to be specific for cytomegalovirus antigens. Specific HLA alleles were associated with more than 15,000 TCR beta sequences at a false discovery rate of 0.05 in a later analysis. A further reported finding was that TCR beta sequences accurately predicted the HLA-A and HLA-B alleles for most subjects in the first cohort. The earlier analysis of fewer than 750 of the donors excluded around 17 rarely observed V segments, including chromosome 9 orphons, because counts were too low. Because the 87-base-pair reads could not distinguish some IMGT-functional V segments, including TRBV6-2 and TRBV6-3, those segments were excluded. Assigning TCR associations to individual alleles was difficult when HLA alleles, especially DR and DQ, strongly co-occurred. In a later analysis, most CMV-associated TCR beta chains were found to appear HLA-restricted, with HLA associations seemingly driven largely by CMV exposure. CMV serostatus was the only immune exposure information available for the cohort. The classifier was reported to diagnose cytomegalovirus status with high specificity and sensitivity in both the original and validation cohorts. Correlated functional status among segregating V segments might be attributable to linkage disequilibrium, but an unknown experimental factor could not be ruled out. In a later analysis, HLA-associated TCR beta chains were found to be more clonally expanded and to have lower generation probabilities than equally common non-associated chains. In a later genetic analysis, a missense DCLRE1C variant was associated with V-gene and J-gene trimming of TCR beta chains, and the association was replicated in an independent cohort. The presence/absence analyses assumed that sequencing depth was roughly uniform across donors, and that assumption may not be true. Because HLA typing was unavailable for some donors at each locus, only the typed subset was used in association tests. Broadly in line with IMGT annotations, most TCR beta V segments showed up in productive rearrangements about 87% or about 30% of the time in an earlier analysis of a few hundred of the donors. A cluster of highly shared sequence variants was judged likely to represent a technical artifact of the sequencing pipeline. This cohort had only TCR beta chains sequenced, and the lack of alpha or paired-chain data limited which features could be detected. A later genetic analysis reported fewer N-insertions in productive TCRs among donors in an Asian-associated ancestry cluster than the roughly 690-donor mean.

The CDR3 starts with the cysteine, ends with the phenylalanine, and has 15 residues. The read is trimmed to its CDR3 DNA, 45 bases read in frame from base 1. V trim: 7 bases; J trim: 4 bases; unmatched bases: 5. The germline V gene specifies SGHRS as CDR1 and YFSETQ as CDR2. This clone was seen a few times. Its antigen is currently not known. No much larger clone is present one base from it, and per-base qualities are unavailable. The library was produced with the immunoSEQ multiplex PCR assay. A mixture of 60 forward primers for TCR Vbeta segments and 13 reverse primers for TCR Jbeta segments was used in the multiplex PCR. The CDR3 region of rearranged TCR beta genes was amplified from genomic DNA with a multiplex PCR assay. Amplified TCR beta libraries were sequenced as 87-base-pair reads on the Illumina HiSeq System. Under the source paper's analysis protocol: A later analysis tallied 70 million to 100 million unique TCR beta chains across the 610 or so repertoires, and around 12 million of those chains were shared by two or more donors. To remove PCR and sequencing errors, raw reads were error-corrected and collapsed into unique sequences using a nearest-neighbor algorithm that merged closely related sequences. To assign V, D and J gene segments, CDR3 sequences were aligned to IMGT reference sequences. For a sequence to be retained, at least a six-nucleotide match to both a V gene segment and a J gene segment was required. Rearrangements were classified as productive when the CDR3 lacked stop codons and remained in frame with V and J, and all other rearrangements were classified as non-productive. CDR3 was defined according to IMGT convention as the region running from the second conserved V-encoded cysteine to the conserved J-encoded phenylalanine. The earlier analysis of a few hundred of the donors excluded any sequence lacking an unambiguous match to a single V gene segment. An earlier analysis of a few hundred of the donors called V segments functional above 56.7% productive rearrangements and segregating when the between-donor standard deviation exceeded 5%. A statistical classification framework was built for diagnosing cytomegalovirus status from the catalog of TCR beta chain sequences. In a later analysis, TCR nucleotide sequences were compared against IMGT/GENE-DB human TR gene sequences so that V and J genes could be assigned. The TCRdist pipeline was used in a later analysis to assign CDR3 sequences and most-parsimonious VDJ recombination scenarios. A later analysis defined each TCR beta chain by its CDR3 amino acid sequence plus V-gene family, and excluded reads lacking a unique V-gene family. A later analysis removed 592 highly shared, low-generation-probability nucleotide sequences to deal with suspected cross-contamination and a sequencing artifact. In a later analysis, a clonal expansion index was calculated for each public chain from normalized within-repertoire ranks of inferred template counts. In a later analysis, generation probabilities were computed using a VDJ recombination model fitted to out-of-frame rearrangements, and the results were checked against IGoR. Hypergeometric tests were used in a later analysis to score TCR-TCR, TCR-HLA and TCR-CMV co-occurrence, with a repertoire-size bias correction applied to the TCR pairs. A later analysis estimated false discovery rates by permuting HLA or CMV assignments 20 times. In a later analysis, co-occurring TCRs were grouped with DBSCAN, and TCRdist sequence similarity was added when clustering was performed within HLA-allele-positive subsets. Repertoires with fewer than 30,000 or more than 120,000 public chains, plus five repertoires with anomalous nucleotide sharing, were excluded from co-occurrence clustering. As stored in TCRdb, this immuneACCESS dataset retains in-frame rearrangements with V and J assigned. A fraction of the clones does not appear; measured against another copy, unresolved V genes explain less than half of the discrepancy, and the remainder lacks a known reason. D and trimming come from the DNA, and the V and J calls and clone size come from that table. Recorded for this sample are about 120,000 clones; 9.5% of them occurred a single time. The ten top clones hold 2.5% to 3.5% of the sample.

In total, 630 or so healthy bone marrow donors made up the cohort. At the time of sampling, every cohort member was nominally healthy, though immune exposures that went unrecorded were likely present. The donor tested CMV seronegative and was one of the 352 seronegative cohort members. A peripheral blood sample was provided by each donor, and peripheral blood mononuclear cells were used for TCR beta sequencing. The Qiagen DNeasy Blood Extraction Kit was used to extract genomic DNA from the blood cell samples. This sequence originates from a man in his thirties or forties in good health and CMV-seronegative. The chain was built from TRBV5-1 and TRBJ2-2, with 12 bases in between that match TRBD1. The sample comprised PBMCs. The nucleotides are TGCGCCAGCCAGGGACAGGGGGCGTTCACCGGGGAGCTGTTTTTT. Its translation reads: CASQGQGAFTGELFF.